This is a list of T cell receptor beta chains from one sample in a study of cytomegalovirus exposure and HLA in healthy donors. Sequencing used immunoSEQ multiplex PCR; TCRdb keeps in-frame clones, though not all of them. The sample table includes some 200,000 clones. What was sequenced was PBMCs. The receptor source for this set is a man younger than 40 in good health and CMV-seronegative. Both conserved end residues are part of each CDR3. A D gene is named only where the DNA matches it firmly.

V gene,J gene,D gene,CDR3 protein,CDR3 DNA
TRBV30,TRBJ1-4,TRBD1,CAWRGTANEKLFF,TGTGCCTGGCGGGGGACAGCTAATGAAAAACTGTTTTTT
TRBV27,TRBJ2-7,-,CASSYLGHPSYEQYF,TGTGCCAGCAGTTACCTGGGACACCCCTCGTACGAGCAGTACTTC
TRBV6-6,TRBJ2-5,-,CASSTGTETQYF,TGTGCCAGCTCTACGGGTACGGAGACCCAGTACTTC
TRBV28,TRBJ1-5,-,CASSFSVGQPQHF,TGTGCCAGCAGTTTTAGTGTTGGTCAGCCCCAGCATTTT
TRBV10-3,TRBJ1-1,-,CAIRIQENTEAFF,TGTGCCATCAGGATTCAGGAAAACACTGAAGCTTTCTTT
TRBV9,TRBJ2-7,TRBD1,CASSPWDRGVDEQYF,TGTGCCAGCAGCCCATGGGACAGGGGAGTAGACGAGCAGTACTTC
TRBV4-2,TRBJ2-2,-,CASSVLVEAGELFF,TGTGCCAGCAGCGTTCTGGTCGAGGCCGGGGAGCTGTTTTTT
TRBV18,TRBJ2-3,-,CASSQRRGGNTDTQYF,TGTGCCAGCTCACAACGGCGAGGGGGAAACACAGATACGCAGTATTTT
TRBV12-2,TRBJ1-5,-,CASRLPSPYQPQHF,TGTGCAAGTCGCTTACCCTCTCCGTATCAGCCCCAGCATTTT
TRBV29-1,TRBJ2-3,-,CSVRPGVSDTQYF,TGCAGCGTTCGACCGGGGGTGTCAGATACGCAGTATTTT
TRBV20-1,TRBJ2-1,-,CSESSYNEQFF,TGCAGTGAGAGCTCCTACAATGAGCAGTTCTTC
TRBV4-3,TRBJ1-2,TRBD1,CASSQDHGTGGRYGYTF,TGCGCCAGCAGCCAAGATCATGGGACAGGGGGAAGGTATGGCTACACCTTC
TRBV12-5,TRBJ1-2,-,CASGLGRGGQANYGYTF,TGTGCTAGTGGTTTGGGGAGGGGGGGACAAGCTAACTATGGCTACACCTTC
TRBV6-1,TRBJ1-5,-,CASSVREGGRVPQQF,TGTGCCAGCAGTGTAAGGGAGGGGGGGCGGGTGCCCCAGCAGTTT
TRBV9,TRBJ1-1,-,CASSRDTGTEAFF,TGTGCCAGCAGTCGGGACACGGGCACTGAAGCTTTCTTT
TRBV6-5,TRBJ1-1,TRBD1,CASSAGQVTEAFF,TGTGCCAGCAGTGCCGGACAGGTCACGGAAGCTTTCTTT
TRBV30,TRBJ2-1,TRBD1,CAWSATGTGGNEQFF,TGTGCCTGGAGTGCAACTGGGACAGGGGGCAATGAGCAGTTCTTC
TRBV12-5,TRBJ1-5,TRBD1,CASGLGQSNQPQHF,TGTGCTAGTGGTCTGGGACAGAGCAATCAGCCCCAGCATTTT
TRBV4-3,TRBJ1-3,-,CASGSGYSSGNTIYF,TGCGCCAGCGGGTCAGGCTATTCCTCTGGAAACACCATATATTTT
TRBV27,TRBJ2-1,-,CASSFPTLSEQFF,TGTGCCAGCAGTTTCCCGACTCTATCTGAGCAGTTCTTC
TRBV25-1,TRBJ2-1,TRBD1,CASSERDRYYNEQFF,TGTGCCAGCAGTGAAAGGGACAGATACTACAATGAGCAGTTCTTC
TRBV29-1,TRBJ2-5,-,CSVGATGETQYF,TGCAGCGTTGGCGCCACCGGAGAGACCCAGTACTTC
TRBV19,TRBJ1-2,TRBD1,CATIAGTGGYGYTF,TGTGCCACCATTGCCGGGACAGGGGGCTATGGCTACACCTTC
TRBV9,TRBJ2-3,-,CASSVGLRTSTDTQYF,TGTGCCAGCAGCGTAGGTTTGAGGACTAGCACAGATACGCAGTATTTT
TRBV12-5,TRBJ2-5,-,CASGFKSVQETQYF,TGTGCTAGTGGTTTTAAGTCAGTTCAAGAGACTCAGTACTTC
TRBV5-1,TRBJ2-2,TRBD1,CASSPTGQGRTGELFF,TGCGCCAGCAGCCCCACCGGACAGGGTCGAACCGGGGAGCTGTTTTTT
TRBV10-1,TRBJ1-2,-,CASSESGYGYTF,TGCGCCAGCAGTGAGTCCGGCTATGGCTACACCTTC
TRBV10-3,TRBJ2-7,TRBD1,CAIRGTGLHEQYF,TGTGCCATCAGGGGGACAGGGCTCCACGAGCAGTACTTC
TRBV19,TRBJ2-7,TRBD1,CASSVTGGPPYEQYF,TGTGCCAGTAGTGTGACAGGGGGTCCCCCCTACGAGCAGTACTTC
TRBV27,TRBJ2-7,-,CASSSGDEQYF,TGTGCCAGCAGTTCGGGGGACGAGCAGTACTTC
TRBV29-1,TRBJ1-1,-,CSVDGNMRTEAFF,TGCAGCGTTGACGGGAATATGCGGACTGAAGCTTTCTTT
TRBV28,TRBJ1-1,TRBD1,CASRGQGAVEAFF,TGTGCCAGCAGGGGACAGGGGGCGGTTGAAGCTTTCTTT
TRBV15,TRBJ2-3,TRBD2,CATSRDQGLAGGWGTDTQYF,TGTGCCACCAGCAGAGATCAGGGACTAGCGGGAGGGTGGGGCACAGATACGCAGTATTTT
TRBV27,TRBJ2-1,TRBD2,CASSSFLAGGPGNEQFF,TGTGCCAGCAGTTCATTCCTAGCGGGAGGACCGGGCAATGAGCAGTTCTTC
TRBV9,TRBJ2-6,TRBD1,CASSEQGARLSGANVLTF,TGTGCCAGCAGCGAACAGGGGGCAAGACTAAGTGGGGCCAACGTCCTGACTTTC
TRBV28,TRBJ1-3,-,CASSFGARGIYF,TGTGCCAGCAGTTTCGGCGCCCGAGGGATATATTTT
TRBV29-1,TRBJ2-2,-,CSVAGMTNTGELFF,TGCAGCGTTGCGGGGATGACGAACACCGGGGAGCTGTTTTTT
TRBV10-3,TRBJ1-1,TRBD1,CASQRGQGRSEAFF,TGTGCCAGCCAGAGGGGACAGGGGCGTTCTGAAGCTTTCTTT
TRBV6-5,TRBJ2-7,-,CASRPSGTHYEQYF,TGTGCCAGCCGACCGTCTGGGACACACTACGAGCAGTACTTC
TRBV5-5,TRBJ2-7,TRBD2,CASSKAGGPLYEQYF,TGTGCCAGCAGCAAGGCGGGGGGCCCCCTCTACGAGCAGTACTTC
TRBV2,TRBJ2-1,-,CASSELQGRGNEQFF,TGTGCCAGCAGTGAATTGCAGGGTAGGGGCAATGAGCAGTTCTTC
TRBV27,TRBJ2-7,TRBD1,CASRIRGSISYEQYF,TGTGCCAGCAGAATCAGGGGGTCTATTTCCTACGAGCAGTACTTC
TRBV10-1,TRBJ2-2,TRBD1,CASTYDRASGELFF,TGCGCCAGCACCTATGACAGGGCTTCAGGGGAGCTGTTTTTT
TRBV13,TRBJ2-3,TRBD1,CASSLGPWRTGGSGTDTQYF,TGTGCCAGCAGCTTAGGACCCTGGAGGACAGGGGGCAGCGGCACAGATACGCAGTATTTT
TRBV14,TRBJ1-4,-,CASSQAVGAGEKLFF,TGTGCCAGCAGCCAAGCGGTAGGGGCGGGAGAAAAACTGTTTTTT
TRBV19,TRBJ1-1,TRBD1,CASRGTGGRATEAFF,TGTGCCAGTAGGGGGACAGGGGGTAGAGCCACTGAAGCTTTCTTT